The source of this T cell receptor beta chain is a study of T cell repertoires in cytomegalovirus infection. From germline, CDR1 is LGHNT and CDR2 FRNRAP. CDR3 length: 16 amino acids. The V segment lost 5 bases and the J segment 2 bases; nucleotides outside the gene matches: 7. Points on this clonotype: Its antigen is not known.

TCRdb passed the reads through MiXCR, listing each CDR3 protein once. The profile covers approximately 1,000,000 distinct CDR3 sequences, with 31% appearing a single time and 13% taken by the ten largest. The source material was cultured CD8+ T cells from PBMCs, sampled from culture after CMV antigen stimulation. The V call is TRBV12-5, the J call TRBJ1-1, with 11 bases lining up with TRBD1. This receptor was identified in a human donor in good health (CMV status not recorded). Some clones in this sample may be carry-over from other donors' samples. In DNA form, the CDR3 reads TGTGCTAGTGGTCTAGGGACAGGGGGGATCAACACTGAAGCTTTCTTT. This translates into CASGLGTGGINTEAFF.